A single T cell receptor beta chain is shown here with its context. The repertoire was sequenced with immunoSEQ multiplex PCR; TCRdb's copy has only in-frame clones and lacks some. The table has around 300,000 clones, roughly 90% seen once. The data were obtained in a study of blood T cell repertoires in COVID-19. In the study overall: Samples of COVID-19 (acute and convalescent) were obtained from the United States, Italy and Spain.

Participants spanned ages about 18 to 90 years and resided in 20 to 30 US areas. This clonotype was obtained from a woman in her late teens or twenties with acute COVID-19. Sequencing was carried out using PBMCs or T cells enriched from blood (not recorded which).

The CDR3 DNA reads TGTGCCAGCAGTGAAGCTGTCAGATTGAACACTGAAGCTTTCTTT. It translates to CASSEAVRLNTEAFF. This chain links TRBV6-1 with TRBJ1-1, with D uncertain. This CDR3 is built from 15 residues. V was trimmed by 0 bases and J by 0 bases, leaving 8 bases between them. The germline V gene has CDR1 MNHNS and CDR2 SASEGT.